These T cell receptor beta chains were read from a single sample in a study of T-cell memory formation after mild COVID-19. Each CDR3 protein gets one entry after TCRdb re-called the 5' RACE reads with MiXCR. The table has some 280,000 distinct CDR3 sequences, 15% to 20% seen once. The sequencing sample was made of PBMCs or a T cell subset sorted from them (not recorded which). The receptors were gathered from a man aged 18 to 29 who had mild COVID-19 (a few samples of this study predate the infection). Cell type and time point are not known. The CDR3 runs from the conserved cysteine through the conserved F or W. A D gene is named only where the DNA matches it firmly. Size tells how often a clone was seen (once, few, many) or the class of an expanded clone, and some rows leave it out.

TRBD2	TRBV9	TRBJ2-1	.	TGTGCCAGCAGCGACGGGACTAGCGGGAGGGAGCAGTTCTTC	CASSDGTSGREQFF
.	TRBV7-9	TRBJ1-1	.	TGTGCCAGCAGCCTGACGGGGAATGAAGCTTTCTTT	CASSLTGNEAFF
.	TRBV23-1	TRBJ1-3	.	TGCGCCAGCAGTCAATGGAGAGGGGAGGAAAACACCATATATTTT	CASSQWRGEENTIYF
.	TRBV18	TRBJ1-1	.	TGTGCCAGCTCACCCGACCGGACGATGAACACTGAAGCTTTCTTT	CASSPDRTMNTEAFF
TRBD1	TRBV13	TRBJ1-2	many	TGTGCCAGCAGCTTAGGGACAGGGGGTGGCTACACCTTC	CASSLGTGGGYTF
TRBD1	TRBV4-3	TRBJ1-6	.	TGCGCCAGCAGCAGTCAGGGGGCAGGGAATTCACCCCTCCACTTT	CASSSQGAGNSPLHF
.	TRBV19	TRBJ1-5	.	TGTGCCAGTAGTCACAGGAATCAGCCCCAGCATTTT	CASSHRNQPQHF
TRBD1	TRBV7-2	TRBJ1-3	few	TGTGCCAGCAGCCACGACAGGGCTGGAAACACCATATATTTT	CASSHDRAGNTIYF
.	TRBV24-1	TRBJ2-6	.	TGTGCCACCAGTGGTCTGCCAGGGACCAGCTCTGGGGCCAACGTCCTGACTTTC	CATSGLPGTSSGANVLTF
.	TRBV6-2/TRBV6-3	TRBJ1-6	few	TGTGCCAGCAGTCGGGACGGCTCGCGGCCCCTCCACTTT	CASSRDGSRPLHF
.	TRBV15	TRBJ2-5	many	TGTGCCACCAGCAGAGACCCGCTCGGGCAAGAGACCCAGTACTTC	CATSRDPLGQETQYF
.	TRBV5-1	TRBJ2-1	few	TGCGCCAGCAGCTTCACTTCCTACAATGAGCAGTTCTTC	CASSFTSYNEQFF
TRBD2	TRBV18	TRBJ2-5	.	TGTGCCAGCTCGGCGTACAGCGGGGGGCCGGAGACCCAGTACTTC	CASSAYSGGPETQYF
.	TRBV6-2/TRBV6-3	TRBJ1-5	.	TGTGCCAGCAGAACCGGGAGCAATCAGCCCCAGCATTTT	CASRTGSNQPQHF
TRBD2	TRBV7-2	TRBJ2-3	few	TGTGCCAGCAGCAATGTGGGCGGGGGGGCCGGAGATACGCAGTATTTT	CASSNVGGGAGDTQYF
.	TRBV5-1	TRBJ1-1	few	TGCGCCAGCAACTCCCAAAACACTGAAGCTTTCTTT	CASNSQNTEAFF
TRBD1	TRBV7-3	TRBJ1-6	few	TGTGCCAGCAGCTTCGGGACAGGGGGCACGTCACCCCTCCACTTT	CASSFGTGGTSPLHF
TRBD2	TRBV9	TRBJ2-3	few	TGTGCCAGCAGCGTAGATAGCGGGGGGGCCGAAGATACGCAGTATTTT	CASSVDSGGAEDTQYF
.	TRBV29-1	TRBJ2-7	few	TGCAGCGGCGGGCCTGGGGTGGGCGAGCAGTACTTC	CSGGPGVGEQYF
TRBD2	TRBV7-2	TRBJ2-2	few	TGTGCCAGCAGTCACCCCTCGGGACTAGCAAGCACCGGGGAGCTGTTTTTT	CASSHPSGLASTGELFF
TRBD2	TRBV4-2	TRBJ2-3	few	TGTGCCAGCAGCCAGAAAGCGGGGGCAACAGATACGCAGTATTTT	CASSQKAGATDTQYF
TRBD2	TRBV6-2/TRBV6-3	TRBJ2-3	.	TGTGCCAGCAGCGGGGGGGGAGATACGCAGTATTTT	CASSGGGDTQYF
TRBD1	TRBV6-2/TRBV6-3	TRBJ2-4	.	TGTGCCAGCGGAGGACAGGGGAATTACATTCAGTACTTC	CASGGQGNYIQYF
.	TRBV18	TRBJ1-1	few	TGTGCCAGCTCACCACAACCTCCGCTTAGGGGCGGAGACACTGAAGCTTTCTTT	CASSPQPPLRGGDTEAFF
TRBD2	TRBV20-1	TRBJ2-7	few	TGCAGTGCTAGAGCAAGTCTAGCGGCCTACGAGCAGTACTTC	CSARASLAAYEQYF
TRBD2	TRBV7-2	TRBJ2-7	.	TGTGCCAGCAGCTTGAACCCAAGCGGGGGATCTAACTTC	CASSLNPSGGSNF
TRBD1	TRBV5-1	TRBJ1-6	.	TGCGCCAGCACCCCTCAGGGGGCCTATAATTCACCCCTCCACTTT	CASTPQGAYNSPLHF
TRBD1	TRBV6-5	TRBJ2-3	.	TGTGCCAGCATGTGGCAGGGGGCAGATACGCAGTATTTT	CASMWQGADTQYF
TRBD2	TRBV4-3	TRBJ2-3	many	TGCGCCAGCAGCCAAGACCCTCGCGGGGGGGCGGTAGATACGCAGTATTTT	CASSQDPRGGAVDTQYF
TRBD2	TRBV11-1	TRBJ2-3	few	TGTGCCAGCAGCTTAGGGAATTACCCAGCGGGGAGGACAGATACGCAGTATTTT	CASSLGNYPAGRTDTQYF
TRBD1	TRBV10-3	TRBJ2-1	.	TGTGCCATCATGGAGGGGACAGGGAGATTCAATGAGCAGTTCTTC	CAIMEGTGRFNEQFF
.	TRBV6-4	TRBJ2-1	many	TGTGCCAGCAGTCTTACCGGGACCAACAATGAGCAGTTCTTC	CASSLTGTNNEQFF
TRBD2	TRBV18	TRBJ2-1	few	TGTGCCAGCAAACGCCGCGGGGGGGAAGATGAGCAGTTCTTC	CASKRRGGEDEQFF
TRBD2	TRBV7-3	TRBJ2-3	few	TGTGCCAGCAGCCCCCAAGCGGGGGCCACAGATACGCAGTATTTT	CASSPQAGATDTQYF
TRBD1	TRBV9	TRBJ2-3	.	TGTGCCAGCAGCGTAGGACAGGGGGCGCGTCAAGATACGCAGTATTTT	CASSVGQGARQDTQYF
TRBD1	TRBV28	TRBJ1-5	few	TGTGCCAGCGAGACAGGGAGAGGCCAGCCCCAGCATTTT	CASETGRGQPQHF
.	TRBV5-1	TRBJ1-2	few	TGCGCCAGCAGACCCCTGAGGGGTTCAGGGCCCAATGGCTACACCTTC	CASRPLRGSGPNGYTF
.	TRBV29-1	TRBJ2-2	.	TGCAGCGTTGGGACACCTTCCACCGGGGAACTGTTTTTT	CSVGTPSTGELFF
.	TRBV18	TRBJ2-7	few	TGTGCCAGCTCACAGGGCAGTCCCTACGAGCAGTACTTC	CASSQGSPYEQYF
.	TRBV5-1	TRBJ2-7	.	TGCGCCAGCAGTTTCCTTAATGGAGCAGGGATGGACGAGCAGTACTTC	CASSFLNGAGMDEQYF
.	TRBV12-3/TRBV12-4	TRBJ1-5	few	TGTGCCAGCAATAGGGGGTCCCTAATCAATCAGCCCCAGCATTTT	CASNRGSLINQPQHF
.	TRBV7-2	TRBJ1-6	many	TGTGCCAGCAGCCTCGATTTGGGTTACAATTCACCCCTCCACTTT	CASSLDLGYNSPLHF
TRBD2	TRBV7-6	TRBJ2-5	.	TGTGCCAGCAGGCTAGCGGGGGAGGTGGAGACCCAGTACTTC	CASRLAGEVETQYF
TRBD2	TRBV7-2	TRBJ2-5	many	TGTGCTAGCAGCTCGGGACTAGCTGGGGAGACCCAGTACTTC	CASSSGLAGETQYF